Included here is one T cell receptor (beta chain) sequence, with context. What it binds is unknown. These data come from a study of cytomegalovirus exposure and HLA in healthy donors. Study-wide context: Among the approximately 370 donors who were genotyped, about 80% fell in the genetic ancestry cluster that is associated with self-reported Caucasian donors. Broader study findings: For TCR beta chains, V- and J-gene trimming was later linked to a missense DCLRE1C variant. Most TCR sequences proved rare, with some public TCRs found in many donors.

Germline CDR1 MDHEN, CDR2 SYDVKM. V lost 6 bases, J lost 1 base, and 12 bases stayed unmatched. This CDR3 is built from 16 residues. Regarding donors, all were healthy bone marrow donors. PCR involved 60 Vbeta and 13 Jbeta primers. Profiling relied on immunoSEQ multiplex PCR, and the TCRdb table lists in-frame clones only, not all of them. The profile shows under 100,000 clones, about two thirds of them singletons. This receptor was identified in a woman in her forties or fifties in good health and CMV-seropositive. Sequencing was performed on PBMCs. V is TRBV28 and J is TRBJ2-7; TRBD1 aligns across 7 bases. This CDR3 reads CASSHPRGSGSYEQYF. The CDR3 nucleotides are TGTGCCAGCAGCCACCCCAGGGGGAGTGGGTCCTACGAGCAGTACTTC.